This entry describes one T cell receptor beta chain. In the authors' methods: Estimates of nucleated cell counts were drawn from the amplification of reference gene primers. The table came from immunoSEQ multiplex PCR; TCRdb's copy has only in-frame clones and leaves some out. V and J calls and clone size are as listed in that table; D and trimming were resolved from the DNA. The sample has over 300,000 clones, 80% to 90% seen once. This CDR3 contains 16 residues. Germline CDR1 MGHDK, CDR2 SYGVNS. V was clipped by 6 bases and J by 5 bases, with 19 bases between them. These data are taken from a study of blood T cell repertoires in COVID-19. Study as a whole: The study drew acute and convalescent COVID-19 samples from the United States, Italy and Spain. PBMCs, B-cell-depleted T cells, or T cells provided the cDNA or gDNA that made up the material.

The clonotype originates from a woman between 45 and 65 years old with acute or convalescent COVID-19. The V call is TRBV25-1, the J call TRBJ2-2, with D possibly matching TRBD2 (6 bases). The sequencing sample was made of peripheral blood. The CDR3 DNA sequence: TGTGCCAGCAGACCTGGGGGGTATCAGGGAACCGGGGAGCTGTTTTTT. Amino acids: CASRPGGYQGTGELFF.